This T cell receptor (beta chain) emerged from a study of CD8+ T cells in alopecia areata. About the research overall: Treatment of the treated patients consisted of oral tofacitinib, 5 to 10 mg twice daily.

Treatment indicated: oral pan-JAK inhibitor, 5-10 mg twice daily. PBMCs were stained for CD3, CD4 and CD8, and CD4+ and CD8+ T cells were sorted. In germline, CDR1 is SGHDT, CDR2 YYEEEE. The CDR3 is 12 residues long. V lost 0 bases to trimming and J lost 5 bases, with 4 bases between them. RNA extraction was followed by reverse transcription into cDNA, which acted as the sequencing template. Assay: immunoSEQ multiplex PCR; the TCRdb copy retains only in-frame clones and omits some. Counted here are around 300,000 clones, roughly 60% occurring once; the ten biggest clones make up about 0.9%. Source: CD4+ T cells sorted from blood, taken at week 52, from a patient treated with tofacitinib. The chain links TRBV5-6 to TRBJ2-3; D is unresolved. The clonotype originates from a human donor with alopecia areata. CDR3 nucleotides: TGTGCCAGCAGCTTGGTTGAAGATACGCAGTATTTT. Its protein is CASSLVEDTQYF.